This T cell receptor (beta chain) was identified during a study of blood T cells in healthy people across ages. Study findings and constraints: Estimated diversity, derived from one million T cells, was regarded as an underestimate. Age brought a roughly linear fall in TCR beta diversity measured per million T cells. Conclusively comparing naive with antigen-experienced cells was impossible with unsorted PBMCs.

With respect to this clonotype: Its antigen is unidentified.

This CDR3 comprises 19 residues. The germline V gene has CDR1 MNHNS and CDR2 SASEGT. Trimming removed 3 bases at V and 2 bases at J, with 20 bases between. PCR was performed a second time for about 7 to 11 cycles using a sample-barcoded 5' primer and a J-beta primer mix. One entry per CDR3 protein results from TCRdb running MiXCR on the 5' RACE reads. This sample carries around 1,500,000 distinct CDR3 sequences, under 30% of them seen once, and the ten largest clones take around 7.7%. This chain links TRBV6-1 with TRBJ2-6; D not resolved. The sequencing sample was made of blood. The receptor's source is a woman in her 30s in good health. The CDR3, as DNA: TGTGCCAGCAGTGACAAGGCTTACAGCTTACGGGCTGGGGCCAACGTCCTGACTTTC. This gives the protein CASSDKAYSLRAGANVLTF.